One T cell receptor beta chain is described in this entry. This clone has just one count. The clone's antigen remains unknown. No clone much larger than this one lies a single base away; base qualities are absent. This specimen comes from a study of blood T cell repertoires in COVID-19 (dated by TCRdb to 2020 to 2021). The study in broad terms: Collaborator samples came from the United States, Italy and Spain and covered acute and convalescent phases of COVID-19. Deeply sampled blood TCRbeta repertoires from subjects exposed to, actively infected with, or recovered from COVID-19 were included in the dataset. Samples came from the ongoing ImmuneRACE study (first 160 participants) plus 1,254 subjects from 6 global collaborators. The material from the prospective study consisted of cDNA or gDNA derived from T cells, B-cell-depleted T cells, or PBMCs. A de-identified subject ID, COVID-19 status, age in years and sex were almost always included in the sample metadata. HLA class I and class II types, where available, came from metadata supplied by the sample provider rather than from assay-based typing. The repertoires were released in a freely available public database meant as a resource for research on the immune response to SARS-CoV-2. Study-level results and caveats: Clinical and demographic metadata were provided uncurated, with the amount varying by source and participant.

Measured from the cysteine to the phenylalanine, the CDR3 is 15 residues long. CDR3 DNA is the only sequence kept; it has 45 bases, read in frame from the first base. TCRbeta CDR3 regions were amplified from genomic DNA using the immunoSEQ Assay, a bias-controlled multiplex PCR. The original pipeline was this. The number of nucleated cells in each sample was estimated from the amplification of reference gene primers within the assay. Sequence reads were collapsed and filtered to measure the absolute abundance of every unique TCRbeta CDR3 rearrangement. For each sample, productive Simpson clonality was calculated as the square root of Simpson's diversity index over productive rearrangements. TCRdb retrieved this table from immuneACCESS and kept in-frame rearrangements only. Not all clones are present; in checked studies, unresolved V genes account for under half, and no reason is known for the remainder. From that table come the V and J calls and clone size; the DNA was used to work out D and trimming. This sample holds about 82,000 clones; around four fifths were observed only once. 18% of the sample belongs to the ten largest clones.

Each collaborating institution followed its own protocols to collect whole blood in K2EDTA tubes. For TCRbeta analysis, collaborators shipped samples in one of three forms: frozen whole blood, isolated PBMCs, or DNA extracted from either of those sample types. The sequence is built from TRBV21-1 and TRBJ1-6. TRBV21-1 constitutes a pseudogene. The sequence derives from a man at least 80 years old with active or convalescent COVID-19. The sequencing input was peripheral blood. The CDR3 reads as follows: CASSPNPGDNSPLHF. The bases are TGTGCCAGCAGCCCTAACCCGGGAGATAATTCACCCCTCCACTTT.